This is a list of T cell receptor beta chains from one sample in a study of vaccination and CD4 T cells after COVID-19. TCRdb independently ran MiXCR on the PCR reads; one entry per CDR3 protein. This table holds approximately 30,000 distinct CDR3 sequences, 51% found once. The sample here was CD4+ T cells from blood, taken about 7 months after SARS-CoV-2 vaccination. These receptors all stem from a human donor who had recovered from COVID-19. CDR3s include the opening cysteine and the closing phenylalanine or tryptophan. A D gene is named only where the DNA matches it firmly. Clone size is given for some rows only: seen once, a few or many times, or a class if the clone is expanded.

J gene: TRBJ1-1
D gene: NA
V gene: TRBV6-2/TRBV6-3
clone size: NA
CDR3 protein: CASSLSTLNTEAFF
CDR3 DNA: TGTGCCAGCAGTCTTTCGACACTGAACACTGAAGCTTTCTTT

J gene: TRBJ1-3
D gene: NA
V gene: TRBV6-1
clone size: NA
CDR3 protein: CASSRESRKGNTIYF
CDR3 DNA: TGTGCCAGCAGCCGCGAGAGCAGGAAAGGAAACACCATATATTTT

J gene: TRBJ1-5
D gene: NA
V gene: TRBV20-1
clone size: few
CDR3 protein: CSASGTSMAQPQHF
CDR3 DNA: TGCAGTGCTAGTGGGACCTCGATGGCACAGCCCCAGCATTTT

J gene: TRBJ2-7
D gene: NA
V gene: TRBV20-1
clone size: NA
CDR3 protein: CAATDGTPKAYEQYF
CDR3 DNA: TGCGCTGCTACCGACGGGACACCGAAAGCCTACGAGCAGTACTTC

J gene: TRBJ2-3
D gene: TRBD2
V gene: TRBV7-9
clone size: few
CDR3 protein: CASSFGLAGTDTQYF
CDR3 DNA: TGTGCCAGCAGCTTTGGACTAGCGGGCACAGATACGCAGTATTTT

J gene: TRBJ1-1
D gene: NA
V gene: TRBV20-1
clone size: NA
CDR3 protein: CSASTLVTALGEAFF
CDR3 DNA: TGCAGTGCTAGTACCCTTGTAACAGCGCTAGGTGAAGCTTTCTTT

J gene: TRBJ1-2
D gene: NA
V gene: TRBV27
clone size: NA
CDR3 protein: CASSPALVARYGYTF
CDR3 DNA: TGTGCCAGCAGTCCGGCGCTGGTTGCTCGCTATGGCTACACCTTC

J gene: TRBJ2-7
D gene: NA
V gene: TRBV5-1
clone size: NA
CDR3 protein: CASSPVPTFGQTYEQYF
CDR3 DNA: TGCGCCAGCAGCCCAGTACCAACTTTTGGACAGACCTACGAGCAGTACTTC

J gene: TRBJ2-3
D gene: TRBD2
V gene: TRBV27
clone size: NA
CDR3 protein: CASSFSVGRSHGTSGGDTQYF
CDR3 DNA: TGTGCCAGCAGTTTCTCCGTCGGACGCTCTCACGGGACTAGCGGAGGAGATACGCAGTATTTT

J gene: TRBJ2-1
D gene: NA
V gene: TRBV2
clone size: few
CDR3 protein: CASSVEGQRAAYNEQFF
CDR3 DNA: TGTGCCAGCAGTGTGGAGGGACAACGGGCCGCCTACAATGAGCAGTTCTTC

J gene: TRBJ2-7
D gene: NA
V gene: TRBV5-1
clone size: NA
CDR3 protein: CASSLVGGDHKGHEQYF
CDR3 DNA: TGCGCCAGCAGCTTGGTAGGTGGGGATCACAAGGGCCACGAGCAGTACTTC

J gene: TRBJ2-1
D gene: TRBD2
V gene: TRBV27
clone size: few
CDR3 protein: CASSRKVAGEPRDEQFF
CDR3 DNA: TGTGCCAGCAGTCGAAAAGTAGCGGGAGAACCTCGGGATGAGCAGTTCTTC

J gene: TRBJ1-2
D gene: NA
V gene: TRBV28
clone size: few
CDR3 protein: CASSLQGYGYTF
CDR3 DNA: TGTGCCAGCAGTTTACAGGGTTATGGCTACACCTTC

J gene: TRBJ2-7
D gene: TRBD1
V gene: TRBV5-1
clone size: NA
CDR3 protein: CASRRTGDYEQYF
CDR3 DNA: TGCGCCAGCAGGCGGACAGGGGACTACGAGCAGTACTTC

J gene: TRBJ1-1
D gene: NA
V gene: TRBV20-1
clone size: few
CDR3 protein: CSASFSEAFF
CDR3 DNA: TGCAGTGCTAGTTTCTCTGAAGCTTTCTTT

J gene: TRBJ2-5
D gene: TRBD2
V gene: TRBV12-3/TRBV12-4
clone size: NA
CDR3 protein: CASSSVGREETQYF
CDR3 DNA: TGTGCCAGCAGTTCGGTGGGGAGGGAAGAGACCCAGTACTTC

J gene: TRBJ2-7
D gene: NA
V gene: TRBV6-1
clone size: NA
CDR3 protein: CASGSGTLYEQYF
CDR3 DNA: TGTGCCAGCGGGTCCGGGACACTCTACGAGCAGTACTTC

J gene: TRBJ1-2
D gene: NA
V gene: TRBV6-5
clone size: NA
CDR3 protein: CASSFQGRNYGYTF
CDR3 DNA: TGTGCCAGCAGTTTCCAGGGTCGTAACTATGGCTACACCTTC

J gene: TRBJ1-2
D gene: NA
V gene: TRBV7-9
clone size: once
CDR3 protein: CASSSPDSNNYGYTF
CDR3 DNA: TGTGCCAGCAGCTCACCCGATAGCAATAACTATGGCTACACCTTC

J gene: TRBJ2-1
D gene: TRBD2
V gene: TRBV24-1
clone size: NA
CDR3 protein: CATSTTSGGWGEQFF
CDR3 DNA: TGTGCCACCAGTACTACTAGCGGGGGGTGGGGTGAGCAGTTCTTC

J gene: TRBJ2-5
D gene: NA
V gene: TRBV2
clone size: NA
CDR3 protein: CASSQDTQETQYF
CDR3 DNA: TGTGCCAGCAGTCAAGATACTCAAGAGACCCAGTACTTC

J gene: TRBJ1-2
D gene: TRBD1
V gene: TRBV6-1
clone size: few
CDR3 protein: CASFLSAQGEGYGYTF
CDR3 DNA: TGTGCCAGCTTTCTATCGGCCCAGGGGGAAGGCTATGGCTACACCTTC

J gene: TRBJ2-1
D gene: TRBD1
V gene: TRBV7-2
clone size: NA
CDR3 protein: CASSRGQGVYNEQFF
CDR3 DNA: TGTGCCAGCAGCCGAGGACAGGGGGTCTACAATGAGCAGTTCTTC

J gene: TRBJ2-5
D gene: TRBD2
V gene: TRBV20-1
clone size: NA
CDR3 protein: CSARVTSGGETQYF
CDR3 DNA: TGCAGTGCTAGAGTAACTAGCGGGGGGGAGACCCAGTACTTC

J gene: TRBJ2-1
D gene: NA
V gene: TRBV7-3
clone size: NA
CDR3 protein: CASSRTAQWPYNEQFF
CDR3 DNA: TGTGCCAGCAGCCGTACTGCGCAATGGCCTTACAATGAGCAGTTCTTC

J gene: TRBJ2-3
D gene: TRBD2
V gene: TRBV28
clone size: NA
CDR3 protein: CASSLVAGVRDTQYF
CDR3 DNA: TGTGCCAGCAGCTTAGTAGCGGGAGTGAGAGATACGCAGTATTTT

J gene: TRBJ1-5
D gene: NA
V gene: TRBV28
clone size: NA
CDR3 protein: CASSPRRSNQPQHF
CDR3 DNA: TGTGCCAGCAGTCCCCGGAGGAGCAATCAGCCCCAGCATTTT

J gene: TRBJ2-7
D gene: NA
V gene: TRBV11-2
clone size: NA
CDR3 protein: CASSLDWRDGYEQYF
CDR3 DNA: TGTGCCAGCAGCTTAGACTGGCGGGACGGGTACGAGCAGTACTTC

J gene: TRBJ2-5
D gene: NA
V gene: TRBV7-9
clone size: NA
CDR3 protein: CASSWGQGETQYF
CDR3 DNA: TGTGCCAGCAGCTGGGGGCAGGGTGAGACCCAGTACTTC

J gene: TRBJ1-5
D gene: NA
V gene: TRBV7-2
clone size: NA
CDR3 protein: CASSFADLGTPQHF
CDR3 DNA: TGTGCCAGCAGCTTTGCAGACCTAGGAACGCCCCAGCATTTT

J gene: TRBJ2-7
D gene: NA
V gene: TRBV7-9
clone size: NA
CDR3 protein: CASTPLDRSSYEQYF
CDR3 DNA: TGTGCCAGCACCCCTCTTGACAGGTCCTCCTACGAGCAGTACTTC

J gene: TRBJ2-3
D gene: NA
V gene: TRBV6-5
clone size: once
CDR3 protein: CASSYRGITDTQYF
CDR3 DNA: TGTGCCAGCAGTTACCGGGGGATCACAGATACGCAGTATTTT